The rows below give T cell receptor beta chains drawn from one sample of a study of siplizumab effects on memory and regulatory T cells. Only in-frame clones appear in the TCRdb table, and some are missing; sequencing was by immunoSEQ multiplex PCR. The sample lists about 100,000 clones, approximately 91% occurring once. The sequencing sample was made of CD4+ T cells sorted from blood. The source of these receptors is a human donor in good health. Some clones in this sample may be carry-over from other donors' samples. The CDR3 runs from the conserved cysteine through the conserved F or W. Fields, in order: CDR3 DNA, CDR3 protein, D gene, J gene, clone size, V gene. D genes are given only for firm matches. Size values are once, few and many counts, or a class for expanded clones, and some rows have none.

TGCGCCAGCAGCCAGCCTGACAGGGACAATGCAGAGCAGTACTTC | CASSQPDRDNAEQYF | TRBD1 | TRBJ2-7 | NA | TRBV4-1
TGTGCCAGCAACCCCCTAAGCTCTGGAAACACCATATATTTT | CASNPLSSGNTIYF | NA | TRBJ1-3 | NA | TRBV2
TGTGCCAGCAGCCAAGTTAGAGAGTTTAACTATGGCTACACCTTC | CASSQVREFNYGYTF | NA | TRBJ1-2 | NA | TRBV4-2
TGTGCCAGCAGCCAAGTGGCAGGGTCCCCCTCACAGGTTCAGTACTTC | CASSQVAGSPSQVQYF | NA | TRBJ2-4 | NA | TRBV14
TGCGCCAGCAGCTTGGAATTTGGGACTAATGAGCAGTTCTTC | CASSLEFGTNEQFF | NA | TRBJ2-1 | NA | TRBV5-1
TGTGCCAGCAGAGTCGATTACTACAGGGGACAGTTCTTC | CASRVDYYRGQFF | TRBD1 | TRBJ2-1 | NA | TRBV6-1
TGTGCCAGCAGTTACTCGGGACTCTATTACAATGAGCAGTTCTTC | CASSYSGLYYNEQFF | NA | TRBJ2-1 | NA | TRBV6-5
TGTGCCAGTAGTATGGGCAGCTACGAGCAGTACTTC | CASSMGSYEQYF | NA | TRBJ2-7 | NA | TRBV19
TGTGCCAGTAGTACCCACAAGAGGTCCGTTTATGAGCAGTTCTTC | CASSTHKRSVYEQFF | NA | TRBJ2-1 | NA | TRBV19
TGTGCCAGCAGCTTAGGACAAAGCTCTGGAAACACCATATATTTT | CASSLGQSSGNTIYF | NA | TRBJ1-3 | NA | TRBV7-9
TGTGCCAGCAGACGAAGTCTACGGCCCTACGAGCAGTACTTC | CASRRSLRPYEQYF | NA | TRBJ2-7 | NA | TRBV6-6
TGCGCCAGCAGCCCTACACAGGGAGGAGGTAATTCACCCCTCCACTTT | CASSPTQGGGNSPLHF | NA | TRBJ1-6 | NA | TRBV5-1
TGCAGTGCTAGCTACAACAATGAGCAGTTCTTC | CSASYNNEQFF | NA | TRBJ2-1 | NA | TRBV20-1
TGTGCCAGCAGCCCCACCACTAGCGCGAAACGCTACGAGCAGTACTTC | CASSPTTSAKRYEQYF | TRBD2 | TRBJ2-7 | once | TRBV5-6
TGCGCCAGCAGCATCCGCCCGGGCACCGGGGAGCTGTTTTTT | CASSIRPGTGELFF | NA | TRBJ2-2 | NA | TRBV5-1
TGCGCCAGCCAGGACAGGGCATCCTACGAGCAGTACTTC | CASQDRASYEQYF | TRBD1 | TRBJ2-7 | NA | TRBV5-1
TGTGCCACCAGCAGAGACAGGGGACCCTACAATGAGCAGTTCTTC | CATSRDRGPYNEQFF | NA | TRBJ2-1 | NA | TRBV15
TGCGCCAGCAGGGCCGGGTCTAACTATGGCTACACCTTC | CASRAGSNYGYTF | NA | TRBJ1-2 | NA | TRBV5-1
TGTGCCAGCAGCTTAGAAGGCAGGTACAATGAGCAGTTCTTC | CASSLEGRYNEQFF | NA | TRBJ2-1 | NA | TRBV7-2
TGTGCCAGCATAAAAGAGACATCCTACAATGAGCAGTTCTTC | CASIKETSYNEQFF | NA | TRBJ2-1 | NA | TRBV2
TGTGCCACAGCTGTGGGGGTGTGGGAGACCCAGTACTTC | CATAVGVWETQYF | NA | TRBJ2-5 | NA | TRBV6-1
TGCGCCAGCAGTGATCTAGCGGGAGCGAACACCGGGGAGCTGTTTTTT | CASSDLAGANTGELFF | TRBD2 | TRBJ2-2 | NA | TRBV10-1
TGTGCTAGTGGGACAGGGGCTCCAGAGACCCAGTACTTC | CASGTGAPETQYF | TRBD1 | TRBJ2-5 | NA | TRBV12-5
TGCGCCAGCAGCGTCGGGTCGCAGCAGGGGCAGTTCTTC | CASSVGSQQGQFF | NA | TRBJ2-1 | NA | TRBV5-1
TGTGCCAGCAGTTCGGACAGCCCCTACGAGCAGTACTTC | CASSSDSPYEQYF | NA | TRBJ2-7 | NA | TRBV28
TGTGCCAGCAGTTTTACAGGGGATTTAAAAACCGGGGAGCTGTTTTTT | CASSFTGDLKTGELFF | TRBD1 | TRBJ2-2 | NA | TRBV7-8
TGTGCCAGCAGTTCCCCTAGGGGCATTGGGGAGACCCAGTACTTC | CASSSPRGIGETQYF | NA | TRBJ2-5 | once | TRBV28
TGTGCCAGTAGTACGTCGACAGGGGTGATCTCGTACGAGCAGTACTTC | CASSTSTGVISYEQYF | TRBD1 | TRBJ2-7 | NA | TRBV19
TGTGCCAGCAGTGAAGCCTACGAGCAGTACTTC | CASSEAYEQYF | NA | TRBJ2-7 | NA | TRBV2
TGTGCCAGCAGTTTTGATTGGAGGGAAAGCCAAAAAAACATTCAGTACTTC | CASSFDWRESQKNIQYF | NA | TRBJ2-4 | NA | TRBV27
TGTGCCAGCAGCGTTACAGGGGGCACTGAAGCTTTCTTT | CASSVTGGTEAFF | TRBD1 | TRBJ1-1 | once | TRBV27
TGTGCCATCAGTGAGGGGGTAGGGTACGAGCAGTACTTC | CAISEGVGYEQYF | NA | TRBJ2-7 | NA | TRBV10-3
TGTGCCAGCAGCTTAGGGCAGGACGAATACGAGCAGTACTTC | CASSLGQDEYEQYF | NA | TRBJ2-7 | NA | TRBV7-2
TGTGCCTGGAGTGTGGGGCGGAGCTATGGCTACACCTTC | CAWSVGRSYGYTF | NA | TRBJ1-2 | NA | TRBV30
TGTGCCAGCAGTGAAAGGCACAGCACCGGGGAGCTGTTTTTT | CASSERHSTGELFF | NA | TRBJ2-2 | NA | TRBV2
TGCGCCAGCAGCTTCACACTAGCGGCCCCACGTTATACGCAGTATTTT | CASSFTLAAPRYTQYF | TRBD2 | TRBJ2-3 | NA | TRBV5-1
TGTGCCAGCAGGGCGACTGGGGCCAACGTCCTGACTTTC | CASRATGANVLTF | NA | TRBJ2-6 | NA | TRBV6-5
TGTGCCAGCAGACGTCCGGGACTAGCGGAACAAGAGACCCAGTACTTC | CASRRPGLAEQETQYF | TRBD2 | TRBJ2-5 | NA | TRBV11-2
TGTGCCAGCAGTTACTCACGAGATCAGCCCCAGCATTTT | CASSYSRDQPQHF | NA | TRBJ1-5 | NA | TRBV6-5
TGTGCCTGGAGTGCCAGCGCCACAGATACGCAGTATTTT | CAWSASATDTQYF | NA | TRBJ2-3 | NA | TRBV30
TGTGCCAGCAGCTTAGGACAGGGAATTAAAGCTTTCTTT | CASSLGQGIKAFF | TRBD1 | TRBJ1-1 | NA | TRBV7-9
TGTGCCACGAGTCGGGGTAGCGGGAGTGCAGATACGCAGTATTTT | CATSRGSGSADTQYF | TRBD2 | TRBJ2-3 | NA | TRBV4-2
TGTGCCAGCAGCTCCGGGACACAATTATTAAACACTGAAGCTTTCTTT | CASSSGTQLLNTEAFF | NA | TRBJ1-1 | NA | TRBV5-4
TGTGCCTGGAGTGTACGGGAGTACGAGCAGTACTTC | CAWSVREYEQYF | NA | TRBJ2-7 | NA | TRBV30